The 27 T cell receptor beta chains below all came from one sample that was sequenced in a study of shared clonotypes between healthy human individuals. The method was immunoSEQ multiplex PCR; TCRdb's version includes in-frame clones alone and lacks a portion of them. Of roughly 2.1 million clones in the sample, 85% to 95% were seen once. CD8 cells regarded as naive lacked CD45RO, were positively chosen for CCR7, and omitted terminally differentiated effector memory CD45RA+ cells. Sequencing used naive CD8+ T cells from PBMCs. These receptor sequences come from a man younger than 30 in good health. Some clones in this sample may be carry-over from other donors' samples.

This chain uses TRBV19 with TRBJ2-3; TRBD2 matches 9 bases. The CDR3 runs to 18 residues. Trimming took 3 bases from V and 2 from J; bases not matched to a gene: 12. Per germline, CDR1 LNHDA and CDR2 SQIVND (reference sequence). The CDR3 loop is CASSIGPHLAGFTDTQYF. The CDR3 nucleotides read TGTGCCAGTAGTATTGGACCTCACCTAGCGGGGTTCACAGATACGCAGTATTTT.

CDR3 sequence (DNA): TGTGCCAGCAGTTTATCAGGGACCAGCTCCTACAATGAGCAGTTCTTC. Translating gives CASSLSGTSSYNEQFF. The V call is TRBV28, the J call TRBJ2-1; D possibly matches TRBD1 or TRBD2 (5 bases each). This CDR3 has 16 amino acids. V dropped 1 base and J dropped 0 bases, with 10 bases sitting between them. Germline V gene sequence: CDR1 MDHEN, CDR2 SYDVKM.

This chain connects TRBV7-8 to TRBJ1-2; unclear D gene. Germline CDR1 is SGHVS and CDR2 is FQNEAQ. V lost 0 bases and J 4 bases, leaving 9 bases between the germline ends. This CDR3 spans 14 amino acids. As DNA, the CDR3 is TGTGCCAGCAGCTTAGCGTACGGCAGCTATGGCTACACCTTC. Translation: CASSLAYGSYGYTF.

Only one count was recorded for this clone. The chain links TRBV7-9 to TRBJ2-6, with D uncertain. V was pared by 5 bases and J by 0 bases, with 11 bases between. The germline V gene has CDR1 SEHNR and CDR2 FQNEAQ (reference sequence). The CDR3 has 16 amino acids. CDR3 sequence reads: CASSRTLVSGANVLTF. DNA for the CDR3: TGTGCCAGCAGCCGAACTCTGGTCTCTGGGGCCAACGTCCTGACTTTC.

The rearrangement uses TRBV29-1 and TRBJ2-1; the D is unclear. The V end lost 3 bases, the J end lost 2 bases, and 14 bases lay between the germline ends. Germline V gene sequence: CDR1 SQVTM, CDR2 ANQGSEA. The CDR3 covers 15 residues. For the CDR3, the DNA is TGCAGCGTTGACAAGACACTGCCTCCCTACAATGAGCAGTTCTTC. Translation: CSVDKTLPPYNEQFF.

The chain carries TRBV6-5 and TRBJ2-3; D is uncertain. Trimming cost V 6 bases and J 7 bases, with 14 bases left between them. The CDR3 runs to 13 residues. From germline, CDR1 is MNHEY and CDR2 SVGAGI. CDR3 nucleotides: TGTGCCAGCAGCCTTACGTTGTGGAATACGCAGTATTTT. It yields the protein CASSLTLWNTQYF.

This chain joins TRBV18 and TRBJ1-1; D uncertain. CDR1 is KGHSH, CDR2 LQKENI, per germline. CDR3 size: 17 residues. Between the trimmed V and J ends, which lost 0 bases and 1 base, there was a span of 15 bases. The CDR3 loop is CASSPPVIFPQNTEAFF. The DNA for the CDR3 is TGTGCCAGCTCACCACCGGTAATTTTCCCTCAGAACACTGAAGCTTTCTTT. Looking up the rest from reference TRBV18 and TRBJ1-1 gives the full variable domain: NAGVMQNPRHLVRRRGQEARLRCSPMKGHSHVYWYRQLPEEGLKFMVYLQKENIIDESGMPKERFSAEFPKEGPSILRIQQVVRGDSAAYFCASSPPVIFPQNTEAFFGQGTRLTVV.

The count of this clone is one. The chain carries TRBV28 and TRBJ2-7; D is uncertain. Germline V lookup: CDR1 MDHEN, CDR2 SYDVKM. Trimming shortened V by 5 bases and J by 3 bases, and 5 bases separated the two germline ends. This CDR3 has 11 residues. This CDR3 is CASSDIYEQYF. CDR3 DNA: TGTGCCAGCAGTGACATCTACGAGCAGTACTTC.

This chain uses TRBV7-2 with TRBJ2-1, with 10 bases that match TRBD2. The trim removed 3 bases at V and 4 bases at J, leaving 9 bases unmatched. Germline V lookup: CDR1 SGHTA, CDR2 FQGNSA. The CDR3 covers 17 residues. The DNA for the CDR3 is TGTGCCAGCAGCTTGTGGCTAGCGGGAGCAAGGTACAATGAGCAGTTCTTC. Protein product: CASSLWLAGARYNEQFF.

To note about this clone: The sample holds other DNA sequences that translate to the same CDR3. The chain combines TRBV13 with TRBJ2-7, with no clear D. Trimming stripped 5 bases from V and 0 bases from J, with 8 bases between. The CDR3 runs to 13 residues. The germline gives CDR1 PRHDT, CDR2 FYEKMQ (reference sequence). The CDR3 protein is CASSPASSYEQYF. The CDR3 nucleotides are TGTGCCAGCAGCCCGGCAAGCTCCTACGAGCAGTACTTC.

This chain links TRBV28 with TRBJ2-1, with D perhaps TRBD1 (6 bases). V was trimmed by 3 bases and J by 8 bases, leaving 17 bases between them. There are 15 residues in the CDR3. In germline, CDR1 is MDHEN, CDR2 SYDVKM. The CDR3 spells CASSFHLTGTDEQFF. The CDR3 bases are TGTGCCAGCAGTTTTCACCTGACAGGTACCGATGAGCAGTTCTTC.

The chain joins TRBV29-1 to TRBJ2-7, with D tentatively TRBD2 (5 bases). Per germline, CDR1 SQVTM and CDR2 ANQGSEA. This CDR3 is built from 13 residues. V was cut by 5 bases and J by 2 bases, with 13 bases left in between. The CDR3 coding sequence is TGCAGCGTTTTCGGCGGGCCTACCTACGAGCAGTACTTC. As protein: CSVFGGPTYEQYF.

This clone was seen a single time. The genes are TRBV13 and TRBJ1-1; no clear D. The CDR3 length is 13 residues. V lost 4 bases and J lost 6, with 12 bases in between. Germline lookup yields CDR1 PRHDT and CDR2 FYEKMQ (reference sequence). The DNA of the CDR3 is TGTGCCAGCAGCTACCCGGAGGGTCCTGAAGCTTTCTTT. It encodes CASSYPEGPEAFF. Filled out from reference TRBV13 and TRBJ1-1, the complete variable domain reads AAGVIQSPRHLIKEKRETATLKCYPIPRHDTVYWYQQGPGQDPQFLISFYEKMQSDKGSIPDRFSAQQFSDYHSELNMSSLELGDSALYFCASSYPEGPEAFFGQGTRLTVV.

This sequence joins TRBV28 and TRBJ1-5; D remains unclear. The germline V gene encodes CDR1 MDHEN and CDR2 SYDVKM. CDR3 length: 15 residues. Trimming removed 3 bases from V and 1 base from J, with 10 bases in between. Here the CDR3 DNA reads TGTGCCAGCAGTTTCTCAGGAGGAAGCAATCAGCCCCAGCATTTT. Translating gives CASSFSGGSNQPQHF.

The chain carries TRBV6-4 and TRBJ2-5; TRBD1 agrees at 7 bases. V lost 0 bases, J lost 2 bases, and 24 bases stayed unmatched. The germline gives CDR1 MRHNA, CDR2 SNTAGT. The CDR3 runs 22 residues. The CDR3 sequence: CASSDSNLRDRQPRPTQETQYF. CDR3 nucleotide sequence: TGTGCCAGCAGTGACTCCAACCTCCGGGACAGACAGCCCCGACCGACTCAAGAGACCCAGTACTTC.

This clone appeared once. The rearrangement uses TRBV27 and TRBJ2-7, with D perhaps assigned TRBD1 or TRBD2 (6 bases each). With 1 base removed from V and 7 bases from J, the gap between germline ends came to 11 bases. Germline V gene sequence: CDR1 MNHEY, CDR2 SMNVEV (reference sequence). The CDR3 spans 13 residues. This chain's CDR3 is CASSLYEGGEQYF. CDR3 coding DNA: TGTGCCAGCAGTTTATATGAGGGGGGAGAGCAGTACTTC.

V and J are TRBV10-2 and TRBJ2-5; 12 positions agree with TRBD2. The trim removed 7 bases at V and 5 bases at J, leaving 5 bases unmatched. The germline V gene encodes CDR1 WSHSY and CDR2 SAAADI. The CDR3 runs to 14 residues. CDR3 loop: CASTTSGSRETQYF. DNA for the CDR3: TGCGCCAGCACGACTAGCGGGAGTCGGGAGACCCAGTACTTC.

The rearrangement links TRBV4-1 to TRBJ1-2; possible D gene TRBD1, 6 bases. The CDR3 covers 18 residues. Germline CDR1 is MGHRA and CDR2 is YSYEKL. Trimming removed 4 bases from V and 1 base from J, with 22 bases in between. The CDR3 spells CASSPLLATGQINYGYTF. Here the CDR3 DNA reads TGCGCCAGCAGCCCTCTACTGGCTACAGGGCAAATTAACTATGGCTACACCTTC.

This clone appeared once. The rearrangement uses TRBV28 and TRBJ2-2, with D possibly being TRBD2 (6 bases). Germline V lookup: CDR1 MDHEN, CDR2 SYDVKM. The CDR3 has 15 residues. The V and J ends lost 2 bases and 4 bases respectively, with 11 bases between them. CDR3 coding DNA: TGTGCCAGCAGTTTACGTTCCGGGGGCACCGGGGAGCTGTTTTTT. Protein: CASSLRSGGTGELFF.

Written as DNA, the CDR3 is TGTGCCAGCTCCCAACGATTACCACGGGACAGACCCTACGAGCAGTACTTC. It is translated as CASSQRLPRDRPYEQYF. The V call is TRBV18, the J call TRBJ2-7, with 7 bases lining up with TRBD1. Germline V gene sequence: CDR1 KGHSH, CDR2 LQKENI. J gave up 2 bases and V 6 bases, and 16 bases lay outside the gene matches. This CDR3 contains 17 residues.

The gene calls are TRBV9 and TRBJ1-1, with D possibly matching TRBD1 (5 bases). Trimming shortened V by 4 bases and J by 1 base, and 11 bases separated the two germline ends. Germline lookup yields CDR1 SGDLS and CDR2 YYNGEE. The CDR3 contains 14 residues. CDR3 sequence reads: CASSSGRGNTEAFF. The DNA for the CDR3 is TGTGCCAGCAGCTCCGGGAGGGGGAACACTGAAGCTTTCTTT.

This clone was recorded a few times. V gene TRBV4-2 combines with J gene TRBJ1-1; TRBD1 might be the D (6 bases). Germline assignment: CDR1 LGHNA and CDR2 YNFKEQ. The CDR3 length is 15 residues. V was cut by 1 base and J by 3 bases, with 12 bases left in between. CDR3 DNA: TGTGCCAGCAGCCAAGGTCCAGGGGAGGACACTGAAGCTTTCTTT. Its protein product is CASSQGPGEDTEAFF.

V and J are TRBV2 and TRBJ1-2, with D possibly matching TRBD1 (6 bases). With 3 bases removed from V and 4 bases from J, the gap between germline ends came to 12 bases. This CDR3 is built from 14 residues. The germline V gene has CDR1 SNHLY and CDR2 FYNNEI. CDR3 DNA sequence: TGTGCCAGCAGTGACAGGGGATTTGGCTATGGCTACACCTTC. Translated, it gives CASSDRGFGYGYTF. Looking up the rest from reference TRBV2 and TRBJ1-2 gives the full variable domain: EPEVTQTPSHQVTQMGQEVILRCVPISNHLYFYWYRQILGQKVEFLVSFYNNEISEKSEIFDDQFSVERPDGSNFTLKIRSTKLEDSAMYFCASSDRGFGYGYTFGSGTRLTVV.

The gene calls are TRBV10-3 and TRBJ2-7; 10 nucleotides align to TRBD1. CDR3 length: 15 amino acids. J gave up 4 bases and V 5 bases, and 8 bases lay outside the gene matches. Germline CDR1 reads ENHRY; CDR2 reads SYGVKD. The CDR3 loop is CAISTGTGAHYEQYF. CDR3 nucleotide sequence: TGTGCCATCAGTACCGGGACAGGGGCCCATTACGAGCAGTACTTC.

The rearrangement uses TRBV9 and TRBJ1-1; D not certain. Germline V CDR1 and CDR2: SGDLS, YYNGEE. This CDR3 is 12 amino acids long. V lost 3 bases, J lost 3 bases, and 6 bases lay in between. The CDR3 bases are TGTGCCAGCAGCGGCCCAGACACTGAAGCTTTCTTT. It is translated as CASSGPDTEAFF.

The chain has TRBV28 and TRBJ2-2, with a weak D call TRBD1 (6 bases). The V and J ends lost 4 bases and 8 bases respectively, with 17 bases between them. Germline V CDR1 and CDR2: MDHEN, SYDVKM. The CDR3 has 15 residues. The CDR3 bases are TGTGCCAGCAGTTCACCCGCAGAAGGACAGGGGGAGCTGTTTTTT. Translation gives CASSSPAEGQGELFF.

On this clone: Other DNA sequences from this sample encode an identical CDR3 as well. CDR3 sequence: CASSQDRRGETQYF. The CDR3 nucleotides read TGCGCCAGCAGCCAAGATAGGAGGGGAGAGACCCAGTACTTC. This sequence joins TRBV4-1 and TRBJ2-5, with a weak D call TRBD2 (6 bases). The CDR3 runs 14 residues. The V end lost 0 bases, the J end lost 4 bases, and 9 bases lay between the germline ends. Germline lookup yields CDR1 MGHRA and CDR2 YSYEKL.